This T cell receptor (beta chain) was found in a study of identical twins. Many counts were recorded for this clonotype. The target antigen is unknown. Trimming at V came to 4 bases and at J to 5 bases, leaving 7 bases not matched to a gene. The CDR3 extends over 16 amino acids. The germline V gene encodes CDR1 SGHVS and CDR2 FQNEAQ. TCRdb reprocessed the 5' RACE reads via MiXCR and lists one record per CDR3 protein. The sample includes approximately 410,000 distinct CDR3 sequences, roughly 20% of them seen just once. The study, taken as a whole, reports: Potential partial confounding of zero-insertion analyses by invariant MAIT and iNKT cells was noted. Interpretation of the results relied on cross-sectional statistical analysis and not on following the same donors.

Sequencing used naive T cells sorted from blood. This receptor was taken from a man aged 50-59 years in good health. The genes are TRBV7-8 and TRBJ2-5, with TRBD2 identical over 13 bases. The CDR3 loop is CASSSRLAGGMETQYF. Written as DNA, the CDR3 is TGTGCCAGCAGCTCCCGACTAGCGGGGGGCATGGAGACCCAGTACTTC.